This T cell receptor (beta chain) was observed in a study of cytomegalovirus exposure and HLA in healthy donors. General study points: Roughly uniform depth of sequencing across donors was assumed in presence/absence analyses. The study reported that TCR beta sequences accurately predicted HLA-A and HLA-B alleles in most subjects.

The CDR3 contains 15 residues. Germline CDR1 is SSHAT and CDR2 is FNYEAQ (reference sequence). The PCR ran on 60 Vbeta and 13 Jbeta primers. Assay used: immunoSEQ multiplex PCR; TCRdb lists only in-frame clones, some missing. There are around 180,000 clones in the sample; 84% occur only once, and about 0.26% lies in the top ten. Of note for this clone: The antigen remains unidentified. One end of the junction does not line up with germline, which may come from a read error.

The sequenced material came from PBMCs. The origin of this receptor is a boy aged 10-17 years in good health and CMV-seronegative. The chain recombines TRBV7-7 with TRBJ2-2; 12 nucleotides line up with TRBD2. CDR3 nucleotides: TGTGCTAGCAGCTCTAGCGGGGGGGCCCCCGGGGAGCTGTTTTTT. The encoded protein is CASSSSGGAPGELFF. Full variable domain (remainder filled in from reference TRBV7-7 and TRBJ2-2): GAGVSQSPRYKVTKRGQDVTLRCDPISSHATLYWYQQALGQGPEFLTYFNYEAQPDKSGLPSDRFSAERPEGSISTLTIQRTEQRDSAMYRCASSSSGGAPGELFFGEGSRLTVL.